A selection of T cell receptor beta chains follows, all from one sample in a study of regulatory T cells in long-lasting Graves disease. TCRdb processed the multiplex PCR reads anew with MiXCR; each CDR3 protein has one entry. The sample carries hundreds of thousands of distinct CDR3 sequences, around 17% recorded once. The data were also submitted as part of a second study, on T cells in Graves' hyperthyroidism and ophthalmopathy.

The specimen was peripheral blood mononuclear cells (PBMCs), collected at new diagnosis, from a patient treated with antithyroid drugs. The receptor set was obtained from a woman aged 30 to 39 with Graves disease. Both conserved end residues are part of each CDR3. A D gene is named only where the DNA matches it firmly. Size is omitted from some rows. Given values are once, few, many or a class for expanded clones.

V gene	J gene	clone size	D gene	CDR3 DNA	CDR3 protein
TRBV24-1	TRBJ1-1	many	.	TGTGCCACCAGTGATGGGCTGAACACTGAAGCTTTCTTT	CATSDGLNTEAFF
TRBV27	TRBJ2-3	.	.	TGTGCCAGCAGTTTATCCTGGCCGGGGAATTCCGTGCGGGACGGCACAGATACGCAGTATTTT	CASSLSWPGNSVRDGTDTQYF
TRBV5-1	TRBJ2-1	.	TRBD1	TGCGCCAGCAGCCGGGGACAGGATCCTGCTGAGCAGTTCTTC	CASSRGQDPAEQFF
TRBV20-1	TRBJ1-2	.	.	TGCAGTGCTAGACTGTCCGGGCAGCTTACTGGCTATGGCTACACCTTC	CSARLSGQLTGYGYTF
TRBV29-1	TRBJ1-1	few	.	TGCAGCGTCACCAGGGGTACTGAAGCTTTCTTT	CSVTRGTEAFF
TRBV28	TRBJ2-4	.	.	TGTGCCAGCAGTTTTGAAGTGGCAGGAACGCTAGCCAAAAACATTCAGTACTTC	CASSFEVAGTLAKNIQYF
TRBV7-2	TRBJ2-7	few	.	TGTGCCAGCAGCCTCAACCTTGACAGCTACGAGCAGTACTTC	CASSLNLDSYEQYF
TRBV19	TRBJ2-1	few	TRBD1	TGTGCCAGTAGTATACCGGGACAGGGGACCCATGAGCAGTTCTTC	CASSIPGQGTHEQFF
TRBV10-3	TRBJ1-2	.	.	TGTGCCATCAGTGGTCCCAACTATGGCTACACCTTC	CAISGPNYGYTF
TRBV10-1	TRBJ2-7	few	.	TGCGCCAGCAACCAGGGATACGAGCAGTACTTC	CASNQGYEQYF
TRBV2	TRBJ2-7	many	TRBD2	TGTGCCAGCAGTGAAGCGCTTGGAGCGGGAGGGGGTTCCGAGCAGTACTTC	CASSEALGAGGGSEQYF
TRBV18	TRBJ2-5	few	TRBD2	TGTGCCAGCTCACCCCAGACTAGCGGCCAAGAGACCCAGTACTTC	CASSPQTSGQETQYF
TRBV6-1	TRBJ2-7	many	.	TGTGCCAGCAGCGTCCTACAGGGTTACGAGCAGTACTTC	CASSVLQGYEQYF
TRBV7-2	TRBJ2-3	many	.	TGTGCCAGCACCCTTGGGGGAACAGATACGCAGTATTTT	CASTLGGTDTQYF
TRBV9	TRBJ1-1	many	.	TGTGCCAGCAGCGTAGAAGGGCGGAACACTGAAGCTTTCTTT	CASSVEGRNTEAFF
TRBV12-3/TRBV12-4	TRBJ2-7	many	.	TGTGCCAGCAGTTTGATAGGGATCCACGAGCAGTACTTC	CASSLIGIHEQYF
TRBV7-8	TRBJ1-2	.	TRBD1	TGTGCCAGCAGCTTAGGGGGGCCAGGGGGCTATGGCTACACCTTC	CASSLGGPGGYGYTF
TRBV18	TRBJ1-5	.	.	TGTGCCAGCTCACCAGGGGCCAAAAATCAGCCCCAGCATTTT	CASSPGAKNQPQHF
TRBV7-6	TRBJ2-7	many	TRBD2	TGTGCCAGCAGCTTGACCGGGACTAGCGTTTCCCACGAGCAGTACTTC	CASSLTGTSVSHEQYF
TRBV29-1	TRBJ1-5	few	.	TGCAGCGTTGAAGAGGCGGGGGGCCAGCCCCAGCATTTT	CSVEEAGGQPQHF
TRBV24-1	TRBJ2-5	few	.	TGTGCCACCAGTGATTCGCAGGGGATCAGGGAGACCCAGTACTTC	CATSDSQGIRETQYF
TRBV12-3/TRBV12-4	TRBJ2-2	once	.	TGTGCCACCCAGTTTGCCGGGGAGCTGTTTTTT	CATQFAGELFF
TRBV6-1	TRBJ1-2	many	TRBD1	TGTGCCAGCAGTAGACAGGGAAGCAACTATGGCTACACCTTC	CASSRQGSNYGYTF
TRBV7-6	TRBJ2-5	many	.	TGTGCCAGCCGAACAGGGCAAGAGACCCAGTACTTC	CASRTGQETQYF
TRBV27	TRBJ1-1	many	.	TGTGCCAGCAGTTGGCGGAACACTGAAGCTTTCTTT	CASSWRNTEAFF
TRBV24-1	TRBJ1-1	few	.	TGTGCCACCAGTGAAGAGGGAAGAAGTGAAGCTTTCTTT	CATSEEGRSEAFF
TRBV20-1	TRBJ1-1	.	.	TGCAGTGCTAGAGATCAAAACAGGGCTGGAACAGCTTTCTTT	CSARDQNRAGTAFF
TRBV11-2	TRBJ2-7	few	TRBD1	TGTGCCAGCAGCTTTCGGGGGAACCGGGACAGGTTTTATCCCTCCTACGAGCAGTACTTC	CASSFRGNRDRFYPSYEQYF
TRBV25-1	TRBJ1-2	few	.	TGTGCCAGCAGTGAAGTAAACAGGGCGGGCTCGGGTGGCTACACCTTC	CASSEVNRAGSGGYTF
TRBV2	TRBJ2-5	many	TRBD2	TGTGCCAGCAGCGCGGGAGAAGAGACCCAGTACTTC	CASSAGEETQYF
TRBV5-8	TRBJ2-3	.	.	TGTGCCAGCAACGCGGGACAGCTAACTAGCACAGATACGCAGTATTTT	CASNAGQLTSTDTQYF
TRBV20-1	TRBJ1-5	many	.	TGCAGTTCCCCGTTAGGCCTCAATCAGCCCCAGCATTTT	CSSPLGLNQPQHF
TRBV10-3	TRBJ1-2	few	TRBD1	TGTGCCATCAGCCCAACAGGGGCAAGTGGCTACACCTTC	CAISPTGASGYTF